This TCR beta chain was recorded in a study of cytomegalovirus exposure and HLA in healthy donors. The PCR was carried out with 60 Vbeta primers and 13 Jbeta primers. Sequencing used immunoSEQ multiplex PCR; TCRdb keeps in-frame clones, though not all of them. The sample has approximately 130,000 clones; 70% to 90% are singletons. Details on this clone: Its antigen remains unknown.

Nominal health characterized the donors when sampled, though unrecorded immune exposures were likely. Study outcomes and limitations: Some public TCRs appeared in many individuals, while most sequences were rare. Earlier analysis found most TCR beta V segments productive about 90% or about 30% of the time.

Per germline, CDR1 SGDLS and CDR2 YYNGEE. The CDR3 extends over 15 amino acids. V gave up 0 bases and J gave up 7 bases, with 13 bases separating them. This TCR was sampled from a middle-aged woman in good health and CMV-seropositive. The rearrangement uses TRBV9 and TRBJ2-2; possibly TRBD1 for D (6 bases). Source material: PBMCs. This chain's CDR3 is CASSVEQGRNGELFF. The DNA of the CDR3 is TGTGCCAGCAGCGTAGAACAGGGTCGGAACGGGGAGCTGTTTTTT.